The 26 T cell receptor beta chains reported below all come from one sample, sequenced in a study of cytomegalovirus exposure and HLA in healthy donors. The PCR used 60 Vbeta and 13 Jbeta primers. Clones were sequenced by immunoSEQ multiplex PCR, and TCRdb holds only the in-frame ones, with some missing. The data contain some 150,000 clones, approximately 82% of them singletons. Sequencing was performed on PBMCs. The origin of the receptors is a woman aged 45-65 years in good health and CMV-seropositive.

The chain uses TRBV5-1 and TRBJ2-1, with D tentatively TRBD1 (6 bases). The V gene's germline CDR1 is SGHRS and CDR2 YFSETQ. V gave up 5 bases and J gave up 2 bases, with 14 bases separating them. CDR3 length: 15 amino acids. The CDR3 coding sequence is TGCGCCAGCAGTTCCGGGACACTAGCCTACAATGAGCAGTTCTTC. Translating gives CASSSGTLAYNEQFF. The full variable domain, its missing parts supplied by reference TRBV5-1 and TRBJ2-1, is KAGVTQTPRYLIKTRGQQVTLSCSPISGHRSVSWYQQTPGQGLQFLFEYFSETQRNKGNFPGRFSGRQFSNSRSEMNVSTLELGDSALYLCASSSGTLAYNEQFFGPGTRLTVL.

J is TRBJ2-7 and V is TRBV5-1, with D possibly matching TRBD2 (7 bases). Trimming cost V 4 bases and J 3 bases, with 17 bases left between them. The CDR3 covers 15 residues. Germline CDR1 and CDR2: SGHRS and YFSETQ. CDR3: CASSEPNGGHYEQYF. CDR3 nucleotides: TGCGCCAGCAGCGAGCCAAACGGGGGGCACTACGAGCAGTACTTC.

V is TRBV19 and J is TRBJ1-1; 8 nucleotides line up with TRBD1. The V segment lost 5 bases and the J segment 4 bases; nucleotides outside the gene matches: 6. CDR1 LNHDA and CDR2 SQIVND come from the germline V gene (reference sequence). The CDR3 sequence is 14 residues long. The DNA of the CDR3 is TGTGCCAGTAGTCAGGGGGCGATTGGCACTGAAGCTTTCTTT. This encodes CASSQGAIGTEAFF. The whole variable domain, filled in from reference TRBV19 and TRBJ1-1, reads DGGITQSPKYLFRKEGQNVTLSCEQNLNHDAMYWYRQDPGQGLRLIYYSQIVNDFQKGDIAEGYSVSREKKESFPLTVTSAQKNPTAFYLCASSQGAIGTEAFFGQGTRLTVV.

This clone was seen only a few times. V is TRBV9 and J is TRBJ2-1, with 9 bases aligning to TRBD1. V shed 3 bases and J 7 bases; nucleotides not matched to a gene: 2. Germline V CDR1 and CDR2: SGDLS, YYNGEE. The CDR3 runs 13 residues. This CDR3 reads CASSGDRANEQFF. For the CDR3, the DNA is TGTGCCAGCAGCGGGGACAGGGCAAATGAGCAGTTCTTC. Together with reference TRBV9 and TRBJ2-1, the CDR3 gives the full variable domain: DSGVTQTPKHLITATGQRVTLRCSPRSGDLSVYWYQQSLDQGLQFLIQYYNGEERAKGNILERFSAQQFPDLHSELNLSSLELGDSALYFCASSGDRANEQFFGPGTRLTVL.

The chain combines TRBV6-1 with TRBJ1-5, with TRBD1 as a possible D gene (6 bases). The CDR3 contains 15 residues. The germline V gene encodes CDR1 MNHNS and CDR2 SASEGT. Trimming cost V 0 bases and J 7 bases, with 13 bases left between them. The CDR3 coding sequence is TGTGCCAGCAGTGAAGCCGTCAGGGGCAGACAGCCCCAGCATTTT. Translating gives CASSEAVRGRQPQHF.

The chain uses TRBV5-1 and TRBJ2-7, with D perhaps TRBD2 (5 bases). Per the germline V gene, CDR1 is SGHRS and CDR2 is YFSETQ. The CDR3 has 15 residues. Trimming removed 3 bases at V and 3 bases at J, with 16 bases between. DNA for the CDR3: TGCGCCAGCAGCTCGGACGGAGGCCTAATCTACGAGCAGTACTTC. Translating gives CASSSDGGLIYEQYF.

V is TRBV10-3 and J is TRBJ2-3, with 8 bases lining up with TRBD1. With V trimmed by 0 bases and J by 3 bases, 2 bases remained unmatched. CDR1 is ENHRY, CDR2 SYGVKD, per germline. CDR3 size: 15 residues. The CDR3 loop reads CAISESTGVTDTQYF. CDR3 sequence (DNA): TGTGCCATCAGTGAGTCGACAGGGGTTACAGATACGCAGTATTTT.

A few counts support this clone. V gene TRBV4-1 combines with J gene TRBJ2-7, with TRBD2 as a possible D gene (6 bases). V was clipped by 3 bases and J by 5 bases, with 11 bases between them. From germline, CDR1 is MGHRA and CDR2 YSYEKL. This CDR3 spans 13 amino acids. CDR3 in DNA: TGCGCCAGCAGCCATTGGGCTAGCGACGAGCAGTACTTC. Protein product: CASSHWASDEQYF.

The rearrangement links TRBV15 to TRBJ1-5; TRBD1 is a possible D gene (6 bases). Trimming shortened V by 8 bases and J by 3 bases, and 11 bases separated the two germline ends. Germline CDR1 and CDR2: LNHNV and YYDKDF (reference sequence). The CDR3 runs 13 residues. The CDR3 loop is CATCTGYNQPQHF. The CDR3 DNA is TGTGCCACCTGTACAGGGTACAATCAGCCCCAGCATTTT.

This chain uses TRBV7-9 with TRBJ2-2; tentatively, D is TRBD1 (5 bases). In germline, CDR1 is SEHNR, CDR2 FQNEAQ (reference sequence). The length of the CDR3 is 15 residues. Trimming removed 1 base from V and 7 bases from J, with 13 bases in between. CDR3 residues: CASSLVAREGGELFF. The DNA of the CDR3 is TGTGCCAGCAGCTTAGTGGCCAGGGAAGGCGGGGAGCTGTTTTTT.

This clone was observed a handful of times. The chain joins TRBV27 to TRBJ1-1; possibly TRBD1 for D (6 bases). CDR1 and CDR2 (germline): MNHEY, SMNVEV (reference sequence). With 9 bases removed from V and 5 bases from J, the gap between germline ends came to 16 bases. CDR3 length equals 13 residues. Here the CDR3 reads CASSRGYETEAFF. CDR3 nucleotides: TGTGCCAGTTCGAGGGGGTACGAAACTGAAGCTTTCTTT.

The chain links TRBV7-9 to TRBJ2-7; possibly TRBD2 for D (7 bases). Germline CDR1 and CDR2: SEHNR and FQNEAQ (reference sequence). This CDR3 spans 16 amino acids. V lost 4 bases to trimming and J lost 4 bases, with 20 bases between them. Here the CDR3 reads CASSSPTQGGGYEQYF. In nucleotides, the CDR3 is TGTGCCAGCAGCTCCCCGACCCAAGGGGGGGGTTACGAGCAGTACTTC.

This sequence joins TRBV5-1 and TRBJ1-1; 7 bases map to TRBD1. Germline values: CDR1 SGHRS, CDR2 YFSETQ. The CDR3 covers 14 residues. J lost 5 bases, V lost 0 bases, and 4 bases had no gene match. Here the CDR3 reads CASSLGQGLTEAFF. The CDR3, as DNA: TGCGCCAGCAGCTTGGGACAGGGCTTGACTGAAGCTTTCTTT.

This clone was detected a few times. V and J are TRBV5-6 and TRBJ2-7, with 13 bases that match TRBD2. V shed 5 bases, J shed 3 bases, and the junction held 8 bases outside the gene matches. The CDR3 runs 16 residues. CDR1 is SGHDT and CDR2 is YYEEEE in the germline V gene. CDR3 protein: CASSETGTSGNYEQYF. DNA of the CDR3: TGTGCCAGCAGTGAAACCGGGACTAGCGGGAACTACGAGCAGTACTTC.

This clone appeared once. The chain links TRBV13 to TRBJ2-1, with 7 positions matching TRBD2. The trim removed 0 bases at V and 6 bases at J, leaving 8 bases unmatched. This CDR3 spans 16 amino acids. The germline gives CDR1 PRHDT, CDR2 FYEKMQ (reference sequence). In DNA form, the CDR3 reads TGTGCCAGCAGCTTAGGCCGGCCAGCGGGGTTCAATGAGCAGTTCTTC. Translating gives CASSLGRPAGFNEQFF.

This clone came up once. This CDR3 is missing its conserved last phenylalanine or tryptophan, likely due to a read error. The chain employs TRBV6-5 and TRBJ1-2; 8 bases fit TRBD1. Germline values: CDR1 MNHEY, CDR2 SVGAGI. J gave up 8 bases and V 5 bases, and 7 bases lay outside the gene matches. This CDR3 contains 13 residues. In nucleotides, the CDR3 is TGTGCCAGCAGTCCTACGTACAGGGGGGGCTACACCTCC. It is translated as CASSPTYRGGYTS.

This chain links TRBV19 with TRBJ1-2; 7 bases align to TRBD1. CDR3 size: 16 residues. Germline V CDR1 and CDR2: LNHDA, SQIVND (reference sequence). V trimming: 5 bases; J trimming: 3 bases; junction bases outside the gene matches: 12. The CDR3 is CASSPGQRRLDYGYTF. The CDR3 DNA reads as TGTGCCAGTAGTCCGGGACAGAGGAGGCTAGACTATGGCTACACCTTC.

This clone was recorded once. The rearrangement links TRBV6-1 to TRBJ1-6, with 8 positions matching TRBD1. This CDR3 is built from 15 residues. V was pared by 10 bases and J by 3 bases, with 8 bases of the junction left unmatched. CDR1 MNHNS and CDR2 SASEGT come from the germline V gene. The DNA for the CDR3 is TGTGCCACCATACAGGGGGGTAACTATAATTCACCCCTCCACTTT. This gives the protein CATIQGGNYNSPLHF.

The chain couples TRBV9 to TRBJ1-2, with 7 positions matching TRBD1. The CDR3 totals 16 residues. V shed 1 base and J 7 bases; nucleotides not matched to a gene: 13. The V gene's germline CDR1 is SGDLS and CDR2 YYNGEE. The CDR3 spells CASSVTDRVGIFGYTF. CDR3 sequence (DNA): TGTGCCAGCAGCGTAACCGACAGGGTTGGTATCTTTGGCTACACCTTC.

The genes are TRBV5-1 and TRBJ2-3; tentative D call: TRBD1 (7 bases). The CDR3 loop spans 15 amino acids. Deletions cut 2 bases from V and 0 bases from J, with 10 bases between. CDR1 and CDR2 from the germline V gene are SGHRS and YFSETQ. DNA for the CDR3: TGCGCCAGCAGCTTCAGGGGGACTAGCACAGATACGCAGTATTTT. Its protein is CASSFRGTSTDTQYF.

This sequence joins TRBV7-2 and TRBJ2-1, with D possibly TRBD2 on 7 matching bases. Trimming stripped 4 bases from V and 6 bases from J, with 22 bases between. This CDR3 spans 17 amino acids. Germline lookup yields CDR1 SGHTA and CDR2 FQGNSA. The CDR3 nucleotides are TGTGCCAGCAGCTCTCGGGAGTTGGGGGGGCGGGGCAATGAGCAGTTCTTC. Protein sequence: CASSSRELGGRGNEQFF.

The CDR3 sequence: CASSYRGNEQFF. CDR3 DNA sequence: TGTGCCAGCAGTTATAGGGGAAATGAGCAGTTCTTC. This chain joins TRBV6-6 and TRBJ2-1, with a possible D match to TRBD1 (5 bases). Looked up from germline, CDR1 is MNHNY and CDR2 is SVGAGI (reference sequence). The CDR3 runs 12 residues. V shed 3 bases and J shed 7 bases, with 7 bases lying between them.

The rearrangement links TRBV6-1 to TRBJ2-1; TRBD2 aligns across 9 bases. CDR1 and CDR2 (germline): MNHNS, SASEGT. There are 18 residues in the CDR3. With 2 bases clipped from V and 0 bases from J, the junction kept 8 bases outside the gene matches. As DNA, the CDR3 is TGTGCCAGCAGTGAACTGGGTAGCGGGGGACTCTCCTACAATGAGCAGTTCTTC. Translated, it gives CASSELGSGGLSYNEQFF.

The chain combines TRBV5-4 with TRBJ1-1, with D possibly being TRBD1 (5 bases). The CDR3 sequence is 15 residues long. Germline loops: CDR1 SGHNT, CDR2 YYREEE (reference sequence). Trimming took off 4 bases at V and 6 bases at J, with 19 bases between the two ends. CDR3 region: CASSLPQGLGAEAFF. The CDR3 coding sequence is TGTGCCAGCAGCCTGCCCCAGGGCTTGGGCGCTGAAGCTTTCTTT.

The gene calls are TRBV4-2 and TRBJ2-7, with 8 bases fitting TRBD1. The CDR3 is made up of 16 amino acids. Trimming took 1 base from V and 4 from J; bases not matched to a gene: 9. Germline V gene lookup returns CDR1 LGHNA and CDR2 YNFKEQ. For the CDR3, the DNA is TGTGCCAGCAGCCAAGTGGGACAGGTAATAACGTACGAGCAGTACTTC. As protein: CASSQVGQVITYEQYF.

The rearrangement joins TRBV7-6 to TRBJ2-3, with TRBD1 matching 10 bases. Looked up from germline, CDR1 is SGHVS and CDR2 is FNYEAQ. The length of the CDR3 is 16 residues. V dropped 5 bases and J dropped 4; count of bases not matched to a gene: 9. DNA for the CDR3: TGTGCCAGCAGCCCATCCGGGACAGGGGCTTCAGATACGCAGTATTTT. It translates to CASSPSGTGASDTQYF.